The rows below give T cell receptor beta chains drawn from one sample of a study of shared clonotypes between healthy human individuals. Generated by immunoSEQ multiplex PCR, the TCRdb table keeps only in-frame clones and is missing some. The sample lists 2,500,000 or so clones; 85% to 95% were seen once. Sequencing was performed on naive CD4+ T cells from PBMCs. These receptors originate from a man between 18 and 35 years old in good health. Some clones in this sample may be carry-over from other donors' samples. CDR3s include the opening cysteine and the closing phenylalanine or tryptophan. A D gene is named only where the DNA matches it firmly. Clone size is shown for a subset of rows, as once, few, many or a class of expanded clone.

TRBD1	NA	TRBV28	TRBJ1-3	CASSSGGEVSGNTIYF	TGTGCCAGCAGTTCAGGGGGCGAAGTGTCTGGAAACACCATATATTTT
NA	NA	TRBV10-1	TRBJ1-5	CASRRTWGAIQPQHF	TGCGCCAGCAGGAGGACATGGGGGGCTATTCAGCCCCAGCATTTT
TRBD1	few	TRBV2	TRBJ1-5	CASSPQGAASNQPQHF	TGTGCCAGCAGTCCACAGGGGGCGGCGAGCAATCAGCCCCAGCATTTT
TRBD1	NA	TRBV28	TRBJ1-4	CASSFPDRAGGKLFF	TGTGCCAGCAGTTTCCCAGACAGGGCTGGAGGAAAACTGTTTTTT
NA	NA	TRBV30	TRBJ2-3	CAWSPPYGTDTQYF	TGTGCCTGGAGTCCACCATATGGCACAGATACGCAGTATTTT
NA	NA	TRBV7-3	TRBJ2-3	CASSLVLRLGAGTDTQYF	TGTGCCAGCAGCTTAGTCTTAAGGTTAGGGGCTGGCACAGATACGCAGTATTTT
NA	NA	TRBV28	TRBJ1-5	CASSSLGGLGNQPQHF	TGTGCCAGCAGTTCGCTAGGGGGACTGGGCAATCAGCCCCAGCATTTT
TRBD2	NA	TRBV6-5	TRBJ2-7	CASSYGTSGTLGQYF	TGTGCCAGCAGTTACGGGACTAGCGGGACGCTGGGACAGTACTTC
NA	NA	TRBV27	TRBJ2-2	CASSIRASGTGELFF	TGTGCCAGCAGCATAAGGGCTTCGGGCACCGGGGAGCTGTTTTTT
TRBD1	once	TRBV5-1	TRBJ2-5	CASKTGELQETQYF	TGCGCCAGCAAGACAGGGGAACTCCAAGAGACCCAGTACTTC
NA	NA	TRBV19	TRBJ2-1	CASSIVSRNNEQFF	TGTGCCAGTAGTATAGTGAGCCGGAACAATGAGCAGTTCTTC
NA	NA	TRBV5-1	TRBJ1-1	CASSWGSANTEAFF	TGCGCCAGCAGCTGGGGATCGGCGAACACTGAAGCTTTCTTT
NA	NA	TRBV5-4	TRBJ2-7	CASSLEPTSREQYF	TGTGCCAGCAGCTTGGAACCGACGTCTCGTGAGCAGTACTTC
TRBD2	once	TRBV9	TRBJ2-7	CASSVEAGGNEQYF	TGTGCCAGCAGCGTTGAAGCGGGAGGAAACGAGCAGTACTTC
NA	NA	TRBV7-2	TRBJ2-7	CASSWGSSYEQYF	TGTGCCAGCAGCTGGGGAAGCTCCTACGAGCAGTACTTC
NA	NA	TRBV28	TRBJ1-5	CASGGIAAYSNQPQHF	TGTGCCAGCGGGGGAATCGCGGCATATAGCAATCAGCCCCAGCATTTT
NA	NA	TRBV27	TRBJ2-1	CASSSLRGEQFF	TGTGCCAGCAGTTCCCTAAGAGGTGAGCAGTTCTTC
NA	NA	TRBV6-4	TRBJ2-1	CASSDSGRGYNEQFF	TGTGCCAGCAGTGACTCGGGCAGAGGATACAATGAGCAGTTCTTC
TRBD1	once	TRBV18	TRBJ2-7	CASSPTTGLPYEQYF	TGTGCCAGCTCACCAACGACAGGGCTCCCCTACGAGCAGTACTTC
TRBD1	once	TRBV5-4	TRBJ1-2	CASSSRTGGGYGYTF	TGTGCCAGCAGCTCACGGACAGGGGGGGGCTATGGCTACACCTTC
NA	NA	TRBV5-1	TRBJ1-4	CASSPTLLGANEKLFF	TGCGCCAGCAGCCCCACCCTCTTAGGGGCTAATGAAAAACTGTTTTTT
TRBD1	NA	TRBV7-9	TRBJ2-5	CASSLPPRTGGQQETQYF	TGTGCCAGCAGCTTACCTCCTAGGACAGGGGGCCAACAAGAGACCCAGTACTTC
TRBD1	NA	TRBV20-1	TRBJ2-1	CSARDRARSFF	TGCAGTGCACGGGACAGAGCCCGTTCGTTCTTC
TRBD2	once	TRBV15	TRBJ2-1	CATSRRLAGVGNEQFF	TGTGCCACCAGCAGACGACTAGCGGGAGTGGGAAATGAGCAGTTCTTC
TRBD1	NA	TRBV2	TRBJ1-2	CASRGGQGDYGYTF	TGTGCCAGCAGGGGGGGACAGGGGGACTATGGCTACACCTTC
NA	NA	TRBV5-1	TRBJ1-1	CASSFQGLTEAFF	TGCGCCAGCAGCTTTCAGGGTCTCACTGAAGCTTTCTTT
NA	once	TRBV6-1	TRBJ1-5	CASSEVGLSKHF	TGTGCCAGCAGTGAAGTGGGCTTATCTAAGCATTTT